These T cell receptor beta chains were read from a single sample in a study of radiation and T cells in renal cell carcinoma. Using immunoSEQ multiplex PCR, the repertoire was profiled, and TCRdb retains in-frame clones only, with some absent. The sample records tens of thousands of clones, 80% to 90% being singletons. The specimen comprised blood, sampled from a patient whose treatment included radiotherapy and nephrectomy. These receptors were collected from a woman in her 50s with renal cell carcinoma. CDR3s include the opening cysteine and the closing phenylalanine or tryptophan.

v_gene	j_gene	CDR3aa
TRBV11-2	TRBJ2-1	CASTLGLAGVLRNEQFF
TRBV7-3	TRBJ1-2	CASSPGDRARSGYTF
TRBV5-1	TRBJ2-2	CASSLGGEAGELFF
TRBV6-5	TRBJ1-1	CASSLGAGTEAFF
TRBV6-5	TRBJ1-1	CASSYNPRTLNTEAFF
TRBV19	TRBJ2-4	CASSMGTGVGRNIQYF
TRBV6-6	TRBJ2-2	CASSYSENTGELFF
TRBV7-2	TRBJ1-4	CASSLGTIGGTNEKLFF
TRBV6-1	TRBJ2-1	CASSGLDRNNEQFF
TRBV5-4	TRBJ2-7	CASSPPSSSGYEQYF
TRBV19	TRBJ2-1	CASSEWGSGIDNEQFF
TRBV7-6	TRBJ2-2	CASSIAGISNTGELFF
TRBV11-2	TRBJ2-1	CASRDPLAGGRNEQFF
TRBV7-9	TRBJ1-1	CASSLGRINTEAFF
TRBV7-2	TRBJ2-1	CASSLGGGNEQFF
TRBV4-3	TRBJ2-7	CASSQVSGSYEQYF
TRBV7-2	TRBJ2-1	CASSLVGTRGRSEQFF
TRBV5-6	TRBJ1-1	CASSFMAEAFF
TRBV4-1	TRBJ1-1	CASSHKYVSGRGSVDTEAFF
TRBV10-3	TRBJ2-1	CAISASGYNEQFF
TRBV5-4	TRBJ2-7	CASSLDPPSYEQYF
TRBV7-6	TRBJ1-5	CASSLVTGYNQPQHF
TRBV5-4	TRBJ2-7	CASSPGQSYEQYF
TRBV19	TRBJ2-5	CASSLGTSGGAQYF
TRBV6-5	TRBJ2-4	CASSKSGHRVQYF
TRBV5-4	TRBJ2-7	CASSRDQASSYEQYF
TRBV29-1	TRBJ2-7	CSVAMIQGHEQHF
TRBV5-1	TRBJ2-7	CASSLGELAAYEQYF
TRBV18	TRBJ1-1	CASSKQGEVSAEAFF
TRBV1	TRBJ2-1	CTTYTGLAYEQFF
TRBV7-8	TRBJ1-1	CASSYTAVNTEAFF
TRBV5-6	TRBJ2-1	CASSFGGQGYNEQFF
TRBV28	TRBJ1-2	CASSLPDRGLGYTF
TRBV6-6	TRBJ1-5	CASRTGDYSNQPQHF
TRBV5-4	TRBJ1-3	CASSLGGFSGNTIYF
TRBV7-6	TRBJ1-1	CASSSGQGLIGTEAFF
TRBV5-1	TRBJ1-1	CASSLAGTGGGEAFF
TRBV4-3	TRBJ1-4	CASSPALGEDEKLFF
TRBV19	TRBJ1-2	CASSWDGGRRRGGYTF
TRBV5-4	TRBJ2-1	CASSLDRSGEQFF
TRBV7-2	TRBJ2-7	CASSLIGNEQYF
TRBV19	TRBJ2-3	CASSPTGTSGGASWTDTQYF
TRBV9	TRBJ1-1	CASSPRQGMEAFF
TRBV5-4	TRBJ2-2	CASSLSFTSGSGELFF